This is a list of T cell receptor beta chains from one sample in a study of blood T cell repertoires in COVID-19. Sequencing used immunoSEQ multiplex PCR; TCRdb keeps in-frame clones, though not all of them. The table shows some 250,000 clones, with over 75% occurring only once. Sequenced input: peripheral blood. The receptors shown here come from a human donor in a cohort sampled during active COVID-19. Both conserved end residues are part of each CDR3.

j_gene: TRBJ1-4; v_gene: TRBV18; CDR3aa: CASSPHTGINEKLFF
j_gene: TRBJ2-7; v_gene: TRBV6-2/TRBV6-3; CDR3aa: CASSPGPSYEQYF
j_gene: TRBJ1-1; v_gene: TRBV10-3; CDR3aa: CAISESGRGVNTEAFF
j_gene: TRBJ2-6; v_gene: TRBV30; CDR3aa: CGWGASGANVLTF
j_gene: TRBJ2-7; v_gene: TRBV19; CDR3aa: CASTSTGEYEQYF
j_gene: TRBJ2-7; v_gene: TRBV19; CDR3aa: CASSTPGTGSYEQYF
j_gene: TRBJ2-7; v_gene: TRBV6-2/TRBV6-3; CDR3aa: CASSFPPAGGTYEQYF
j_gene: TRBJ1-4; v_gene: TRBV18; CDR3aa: CASSPAPINEKLFF
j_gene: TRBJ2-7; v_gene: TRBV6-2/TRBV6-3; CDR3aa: CASSLVYYEQYF
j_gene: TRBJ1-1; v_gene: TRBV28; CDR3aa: CASGQANTEAFF
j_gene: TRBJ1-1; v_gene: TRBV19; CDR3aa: CASSIQTGSRNTEAFF
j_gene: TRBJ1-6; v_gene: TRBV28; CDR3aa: CASSFREGPLHF
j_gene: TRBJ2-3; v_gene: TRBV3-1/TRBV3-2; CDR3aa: CASSQGFLAQDTQYF
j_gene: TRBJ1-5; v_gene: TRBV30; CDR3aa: CAWSHTGTGEGQPQHF
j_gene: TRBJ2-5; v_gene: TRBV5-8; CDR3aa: CASSLGQGQETQYF
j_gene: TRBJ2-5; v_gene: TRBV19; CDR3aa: CASSISYKETQYF
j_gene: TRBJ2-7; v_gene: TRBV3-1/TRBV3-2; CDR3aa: CASSPEVLGHRTAEQYF
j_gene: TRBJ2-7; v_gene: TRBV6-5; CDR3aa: CASSYGTFYEQYF
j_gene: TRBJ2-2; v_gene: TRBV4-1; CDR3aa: CASMRTGGSTGELFF
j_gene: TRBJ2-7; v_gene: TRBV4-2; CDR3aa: CASSREVPSGITYEQYF
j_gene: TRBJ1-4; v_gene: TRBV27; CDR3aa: CASSLHRVNEKLFF
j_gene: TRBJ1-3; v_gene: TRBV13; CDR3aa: CASSPGTLTSSGNTIYF
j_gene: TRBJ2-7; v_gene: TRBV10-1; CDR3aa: CASSESKLAAYEQYF
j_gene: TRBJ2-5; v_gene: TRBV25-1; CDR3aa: CASSEYMAGGPETQYF
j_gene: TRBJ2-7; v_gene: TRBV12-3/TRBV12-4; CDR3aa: CASSSDSYEQYF
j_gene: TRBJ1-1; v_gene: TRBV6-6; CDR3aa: CASSHPREDNTEAFF
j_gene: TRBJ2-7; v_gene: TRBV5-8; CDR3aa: CASSAITTVGRYEQYF
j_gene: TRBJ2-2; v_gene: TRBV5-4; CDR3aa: CASSEKTGGAGTGELFF
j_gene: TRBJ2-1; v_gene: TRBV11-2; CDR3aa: CASSSPTYSGGAGNEQFF
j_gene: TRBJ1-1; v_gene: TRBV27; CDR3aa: CASSLGTGMNTEAFF
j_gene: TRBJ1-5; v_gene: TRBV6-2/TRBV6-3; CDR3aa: CASSRDRTSNQPQHF
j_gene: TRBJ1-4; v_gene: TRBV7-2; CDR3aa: CASSSGDGTNEKLFF
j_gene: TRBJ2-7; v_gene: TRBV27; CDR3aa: CASRSEREWYEQYF
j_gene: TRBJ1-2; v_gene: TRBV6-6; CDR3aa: CASSPSVEGGYTF
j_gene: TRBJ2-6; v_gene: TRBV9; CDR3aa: CASSGTGTGANVLTF
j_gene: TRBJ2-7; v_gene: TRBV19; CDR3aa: CASKGQKDSYEQYF